The present T cell receptor (beta chain) was sequenced within a study of siplizumab effects on memory and regulatory T cells (dated 2019 in TCRdb). Describing the broader study: The study examined how the anti-CD2 antibody siplizumab affects alloreactive T-cell subsets in allogeneic mixed lymphocyte reactions built from human PBMCs.

Libraries were built with the immunoSEQ multiplex PCR assay. Around 94,000 TCR templates per sample were assayed on the deep sequencing platform. Genomic DNA extracted from sorted T cells was used for TCRbeta CDR3 sequencing. Per the original workflow: The R programming language was used for clonal analysis of the TCRbeta CDR3 data. Alloreactive CD4+ and CD8+ clones were identified by comparing unstimulated samples to CFSE-low samples taken after the reaction. By matching sequences to the repertoires of sorted unstimulated Treg and non-Treg cells, each alloreactive CD4+ clone was assigned a regulatory or non-regulatory origin. Entries here come from immuneACCESS through TCRdb and include only in-frame sequences with V and J called. Some clones fail to appear in such tables; in the studies checked, an unresolved V gene covers under half of the shortfall, and the cause of the remainder is unknown. From that table come the V and J calls and clone size; the DNA was used to work out D and trimming. Counted in this sample were approximately 90,000 clones; about 94% of them appeared once. Jointly, the top ten make up roughly 0.3% of the sample.

The germline V and J ends show losses of 4 bases and 6 bases respectively, and no gene match explains 4 bases of the junction. The germline V gene (reference sequence) provides CDR1 SEHNR and CDR2 FQNEAQ. The CDR3 sequence holds 13 residues, the cysteine and phenylalanine included. The retained sequence is limited to the CDR3, 39 bases, with the frame set at the first base. The paper's findings and limits, for the study overall: A naive or memory phenotype could not be assigned to roughly 75-95% of proliferating CD4+ or CD8+ clones. Among mappable alloreactive CD4+ clones, an average Treg-derived fraction of less than 70% was observed with siplizumab, compared with approximately 26% in control reactions. Because sequences below about 10^-5 frequency were poorly captured, only a minor fraction of alloreactive clones could be mapped to unstimulated subsets. The cumulative frequency of alloreactive sequences that could be traced back to unstimulated CD4+ memory T cells was significantly reduced by siplizumab. Unstimulated naive T cells appeared more diverse than memory T cells, and naive cells seemed to contribute substantially to the alloresponse. Whether proliferating Tregs from siplizumab cultures actually had suppressive function was not functionally confirmed.

Of note for this clone: It has no known antigen specificity. No qualities accompany the bases; no much larger clone lies one base away.

TCRbeta CDR3 sequencing was performed on sorted unstimulated T cells and on proliferating T cells recovered from mixed lymphocyte reactions. Fresh whole blood from nine to ten HLA-typed healthy donors was used as the source from which PBMCs were isolated. To map where alloreactive clones came from, CD4+ non-regulatory T cells in the unstimulated state were FACS-sorted. The rearrangement combines TRBV7-9 with TRBJ2-7, and TRBD2 aligns with 9 junction nucleotides. This receptor was taken from a human donor in good health. The sequencing input was non-Treg CD4+ T cells sorted from blood. In light of the paper, this sample's cell subset or site label describes: FACS-sorted unstimulated CD4+ non-regulatory T cells. The CDR3 reads as follows: CASSSLAGAEQYF. The nucleotide sequence is given as TGTGCCAGCAGCTCTTTAGCGGGGGCCGAGCAGTACTTC.